This TCR beta chain stems from a study of spatial heterogeneity in lung cancer. Looking at the study overall: Available follow-up PBMC samples were sequenced, at a median of about two years post-resection. A consistent excess of beta-chain over alpha-chain sequences was detected.

V lost 6 bases and J lost 1; bases outside the gene matches: 7. CDR3 length: 16 amino acids. Germline lookup yields CDR1 MDHEN and CDR2 SYDVKM. TCRdb re-called the 5' RACE reads with MiXCR, one entry per CDR3 protein. The sample holds roughly 46,000 distinct CDR3 sequences, roughly 12% seen once. This sample's time point: blood at routine non-recurrence follow-up after resection. Frozen PBMC, nontumor lung or tumor provided whole RNA, which was sequenced unsorted. This clonotype was observed at least ten times. This sample comprised PBMCs, obtained at follow-up. This sequence joins TRBV28 and TRBJ2-5, with 11 bases identical to TRBD2. The receptor was derived from a male donor with early-stage non-small cell lung cancer. The CDR3 spells CASRTTSGGLQETQYF. The CDR3 DNA sequence: TGTGCCAGCAGAACCACTAGCGGGGGCCTCCAAGAGACCCAGTACTTC.